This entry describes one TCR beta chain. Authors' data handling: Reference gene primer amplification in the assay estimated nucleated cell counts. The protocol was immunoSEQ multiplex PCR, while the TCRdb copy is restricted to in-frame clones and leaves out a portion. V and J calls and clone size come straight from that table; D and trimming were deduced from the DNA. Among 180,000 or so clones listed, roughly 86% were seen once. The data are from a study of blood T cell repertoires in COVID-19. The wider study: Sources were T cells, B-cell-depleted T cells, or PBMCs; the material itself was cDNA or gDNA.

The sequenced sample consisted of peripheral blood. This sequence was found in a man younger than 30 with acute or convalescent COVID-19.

This CDR3 is CSASNRREQFF. The CDR3 coding sequence is TGCAGTGCTAGTAATCGGCGGGAGCAGTTCTTC. The J gene is TRBJ2-1, the V gene TRBV20-1; D call uncertain. V lost 3 bases and J 10 bases, leaving 10 bases between the germline ends. The CDR3 runs 11 residues. In germline, CDR1 is DFQATT, CDR2 SNEGSKA (reference sequence).